The 3 T cell receptor beta chains below were found in one sample sequenced in a study of cytomegalovirus exposure and HLA in healthy donors (TCRdb year 2017). Libraries were constructed by the immunoSEQ multiplex PCR assay. For the multiplex PCR, a mixture combining 60 forward primers for TCR Vbeta segments and 13 reverse primers for TCR Jbeta segments was used. TCRdb carries this immuneACCESS record with in-frame sequences only. Its versions omit some clonotypes, under half of them owing to an unresolved V gene in the studies checked, with the rest unexplained. This sample is represented by 180,000 or so clones; around four fifths of them were singletons. Jointly, the top ten make up around 1.9% of the sample. Sequenced: PBMCs. The receptors originated from a woman aged 25 to 39 in good health and CMV-seronegative.

V usage is TRBV10-3 and J usage is TRBJ2-3, with D unresolved. Germline values: CDR1 ENHRY, CDR2 SYGVKD. This CDR3 has 13 amino acids. Between the trimmed V and J ends, which lost 8 bases and 4 bases, there was a span of 13 bases. The CDR3 sequence is CAIQDVFADTQYF. The CDR3 nucleotides are TGTGCCATCCAGGATGTATTTGCAGATACGCAGTATTTT.

This clone came up a few times. V and J are TRBV6-1 and TRBJ2-1; D gene ambiguous. The germline V gene encodes CDR1 MNHNS and CDR2 SASEGT. Trimming pared 3 bases from V and 3 bases from J, leaving 3 bases between. The length of the CDR3 is 12 residues. CDR3 bases: TGTGCCAGCAGTGACGTCTACAATGAGCAGTTCTTC. Encoded protein: CASSDVYNEQFF.

The V and J genes are TRBV18 and TRBJ2-5; the match to TRBD2 covers 13 bases. Germline V gene sequence: CDR1 KGHSH, CDR2 LQKENI. The CDR3 length is 16 residues. V lost 3 bases, J lost 9 bases, and 10 bases stayed unmatched. The CDR3 DNA reads TGTGCCAGCTCACCCCCCGGACTAGCGGGGGCACAAGCCCAGTACTTC. This gives the protein CASSPPGLAGAQAQYF.